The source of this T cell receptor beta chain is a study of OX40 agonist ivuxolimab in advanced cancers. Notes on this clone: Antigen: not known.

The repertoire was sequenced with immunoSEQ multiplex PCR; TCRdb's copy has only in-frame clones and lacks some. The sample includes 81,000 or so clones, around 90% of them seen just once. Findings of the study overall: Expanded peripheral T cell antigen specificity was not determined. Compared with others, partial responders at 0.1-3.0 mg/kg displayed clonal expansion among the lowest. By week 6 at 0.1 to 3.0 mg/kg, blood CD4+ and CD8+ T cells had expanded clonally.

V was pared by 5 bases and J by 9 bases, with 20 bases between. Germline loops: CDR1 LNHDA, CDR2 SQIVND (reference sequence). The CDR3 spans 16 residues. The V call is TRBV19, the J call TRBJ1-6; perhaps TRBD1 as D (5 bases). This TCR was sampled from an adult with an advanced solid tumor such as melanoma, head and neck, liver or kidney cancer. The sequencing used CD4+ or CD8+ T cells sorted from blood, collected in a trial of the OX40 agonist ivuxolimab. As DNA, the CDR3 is TGTGCCAGTAGTCCGACTACCGGGACGGCTTCTTCACCCCTCCACTTT. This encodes CASSPTTGTASSPLHF.